A selection of T cell receptor beta chains follows, all from one sample in a study of T cells after yellow fever vaccination. TCRdb processed the 5' RACE reads anew with MiXCR; each CDR3 protein has one entry. The sample contains some 600,000 distinct CDR3 sequences, 17% of which appear only once. The input for sequencing was PBMCs, taken about 5 days after the first yellow fever vaccination. Receptor source: a man aged 18 to 29 who received the YFV17D yellow fever vaccine. Both conserved end residues are part of each CDR3. The D gene is left open where the match is weak. A row's size may be missing; if present it is once, few, many or a size class.

v_call: TRBV5-1; j_call: TRBJ2-5; d_call: NA; clone_size: NA; cdr3_aa: CASSPRAAQETQYF; cdr3_nt: TGCGCCAGCAGCCCGCGGGCCGCCCAAGAGACCCAGTACTTC
v_call: TRBV4-3; j_call: TRBJ2-2; d_call: NA; clone_size: many; cdr3_aa: CASSRTGSGELFF; cdr3_nt: TGCGCCAGCAGCCGCACAGGTTCCGGGGAGCTGTTTTTT
v_call: TRBV7-9; j_call: TRBJ1-2; d_call: NA; clone_size: few; cdr3_aa: CASSLDALLIYGYTF; cdr3_nt: TGTGCCAGCAGCTTAGACGCCCTGCTCATCTATGGCTACACCTTC
v_call: TRBV5-1; j_call: TRBJ2-7; d_call: TRBD1; clone_size: few; cdr3_aa: CASSLMGQGVIEQYF; cdr3_nt: TGCGCCAGCAGCTTGATGGGACAGGGGGTAATCGAGCAGTACTTC
v_call: TRBV2; j_call: TRBJ1-1; d_call: NA; clone_size: NA; cdr3_aa: CASDFAVGPRNTEAFF; cdr3_nt: TGTGCCAGCGATTTTGCCGTAGGTCCAAGGAACACTGAAGCTTTCTTT
v_call: TRBV11-2; j_call: TRBJ1-1; d_call: NA; clone_size: NA; cdr3_aa: CASSLGAGPLNTEAFF; cdr3_nt: TGTGCCAGCAGCTTAGGGGCAGGACCCCTGAACACTGAAGCTTTCTTT
v_call: TRBV5-5; j_call: TRBJ2-3; d_call: NA; clone_size: NA; cdr3_aa: CASKRGERGDTQYF; cdr3_nt: TGTGCCAGCAAGAGGGGGGAGAGAGGAGATACGCAGTATTTT
v_call: TRBV27; j_call: TRBJ1-4; d_call: NA; clone_size: NA; cdr3_aa: CASSYREGEKLFF; cdr3_nt: TGTGCCAGCAGTTACCGGGAGGGAGAAAAACTGTTTTTT
v_call: TRBV7-2; j_call: TRBJ1-2; d_call: NA; clone_size: NA; cdr3_aa: CASSFNRAPYGYTF; cdr3_nt: TGTGCCAGCAGCTTTAACAGGGCCCCCTATGGCTACACCTTC
v_call: TRBV7-8; j_call: TRBJ2-7; d_call: TRBD1; clone_size: NA; cdr3_aa: CASSLRQGANEQYF; cdr3_nt: TGTGCCAGCAGCTTAAGACAGGGGGCCAACGAGCAGTACTTC
v_call: TRBV28; j_call: TRBJ1-2; d_call: TRBD1; clone_size: NA; cdr3_aa: CASSRVGDTGDNYGYTF; cdr3_nt: TGTGCCAGCAGCCGCGTAGGGGACACAGGGGATAACTATGGCTACACCTTC
v_call: TRBV20-1; j_call: TRBJ1-5; d_call: TRBD1; clone_size: few; cdr3_aa: CSAPDPRLDRVVQPQHF; cdr3_nt: TGCAGTGCTCCTGACCCGAGGCTGGACAGGGTGGTTCAGCCCCAGCATTTT
v_call: TRBV4-3; j_call: TRBJ2-1; d_call: NA; clone_size: NA; cdr3_aa: CASSQGAFSSYNEQFF; cdr3_nt: TGCGCCAGCAGCCAGGGGGCCTTCAGCTCCTACAATGAGCAGTTCTTC
v_call: TRBV20-1; j_call: TRBJ2-1; d_call: NA; clone_size: few; cdr3_aa: CSASYGEVNEQFF; cdr3_nt: TGCAGTGCTAGTTACGGGGAGGTCAATGAGCAGTTCTTC
v_call: TRBV11-2; j_call: TRBJ2-3; d_call: TRBD2; clone_size: NA; cdr3_aa: CASNRRRLAGGTDTQYF; cdr3_nt: TGTGCCAGCAACCGGCGTCGACTAGCCGGAGGCACAGATACGCAGTATTTT
v_call: TRBV7-9; j_call: TRBJ2-4; d_call: NA; clone_size: NA; cdr3_aa: CASSFSSEGRSKNIQYF; cdr3_nt: TGTGCCAGCAGCTTTTCATCGGAGGGCCGGTCCAAAAACATTCAGTACTTC
v_call: TRBV20-1; j_call: TRBJ2-5; d_call: NA; clone_size: few; cdr3_aa: CSASPWPGTQYF; cdr3_nt: TGCAGTGCTAGCCCCTGGCCAGGGACCCAGTACTTC
v_call: TRBV5-8; j_call: TRBJ2-2; d_call: NA; clone_size: few; cdr3_aa: CASSSGVVNTGELFF; cdr3_nt: TGTGCCAGCAGCTCTGGGGTCGTCAACACCGGGGAGCTGTTTTTT
v_call: TRBV6-5; j_call: TRBJ2-3; d_call: NA; clone_size: few; cdr3_aa: CASSYSAGSTDTQYF; cdr3_nt: TGTGCCAGCAGTTACTCGGCAGGTAGCACAGATACGCAGTATTTT
v_call: TRBV14; j_call: TRBJ2-5; d_call: NA; clone_size: few; cdr3_aa: CASSQEEEGSETQYF; cdr3_nt: TGTGCCAGCAGCCAAGAGGAGGAAGGGTCGGAGACCCAGTACTTC
v_call: TRBV2; j_call: TRBJ1-5; d_call: TRBD1; clone_size: NA; cdr3_aa: CASDRGQVDNQPQHF; cdr3_nt: TGTGCCTCGGACAGGGGGCAAGTGGATAATCAGCCCCAGCATTTT
v_call: TRBV11-3; j_call: TRBJ2-1; d_call: NA; clone_size: NA; cdr3_aa: CASSLGGVNPYNEQFF; cdr3_nt: TGTGCCAGCAGCTTAGGAGGAGTGAATCCCTACAATGAGCAGTTCTTC
v_call: TRBV5-1; j_call: TRBJ2-1; d_call: TRBD1; clone_size: many; cdr3_aa: CASSPGGQGAYEQFF; cdr3_nt: TGCGCCAGCAGCCCCGGAGGACAGGGGGCCTATGAGCAGTTCTTC
v_call: TRBV6-5; j_call: TRBJ1-1; d_call: NA; clone_size: NA; cdr3_aa: CASSSHGGNTEAFF; cdr3_nt: TGTGCCAGCAGTTCCCACGGGGGAAACACTGAAGCTTTCTTT
v_call: TRBV27; j_call: TRBJ1-1; d_call: NA; clone_size: many; cdr3_aa: CASSFVGGTEAFF; cdr3_nt: TGTGCCAGCAGTTTTGTAGGAGGGACTGAAGCTTTCTTT
v_call: TRBV4-2; j_call: TRBJ2-3; d_call: TRBD1; clone_size: few; cdr3_aa: CASSQALTGGTDTQYF; cdr3_nt: TGTGCCAGCAGCCAAGCTCTGACAGGGGGCACAGATACGCAGTATTTT
v_call: TRBV29-1; j_call: TRBJ1-2; d_call: NA; clone_size: few; cdr3_aa: CSVEEDSNYGYTF; cdr3_nt: TGCAGCGTCGAAGAAGATTCTAACTATGGCTACACCTTC
v_call: TRBV2; j_call: TRBJ2-5; d_call: NA; clone_size: many; cdr3_aa: CASSEAISPETQYF; cdr3_nt: TGTGCCAGCAGTGAAGCCATCTCGCCGGAGACCCAGTACTTC
v_call: TRBV20-1; j_call: TRBJ2-7; d_call: NA; clone_size: few; cdr3_aa: CSARDGGFLSEQYF; cdr3_nt: TGCAGTGCTAGAGATGGCGGGTTCCTCTCCGAGCAGTACTTC
v_call: TRBV28; j_call: TRBJ2-2; d_call: TRBD2; clone_size: NA; cdr3_aa: CASSTPGLAATGELFF; cdr3_nt: TGTGCCAGCAGTACGCCGGGACTAGCGGCCACCGGGGAGCTGTTTTTT
v_call: TRBV6-2/TRBV6-3; j_call: TRBJ2-1; d_call: NA; clone_size: NA; cdr3_aa: CASNSQRNEQFF; cdr3_nt: TGTGCCAGCAATTCACAACGGAATGAGCAGTTCTTC
v_call: TRBV6-1; j_call: TRBJ2-5; d_call: TRBD2; clone_size: few; cdr3_aa: CASRNGGGPSPQYF; cdr3_nt: TGTGCCAGCAGGAACGGGGGGGGGCCCTCGCCTCAGTACTTC
v_call: TRBV5-6; j_call: TRBJ1-2; d_call: NA; clone_size: NA; cdr3_aa: CASSPGSIVYGYTF; cdr3_nt: TGTGCCAGCAGCCCAGGCTCGATCGTCTATGGCTACACCTTC
v_call: TRBV4-1; j_call: TRBJ1-5; d_call: NA; clone_size: NA; cdr3_aa: CASRRTWLDNQPQHF; cdr3_nt: TGCGCCAGCCGAAGGACTTGGCTAGACAATCAGCCCCAGCATTTT
v_call: TRBV3-1; j_call: TRBJ2-5; d_call: NA; clone_size: few; cdr3_aa: CASSQEGGRQETQYF; cdr3_nt: TGTGCCAGCAGCCAAGAGGGGGGACGCCAAGAGACCCAGTACTTC
v_call: TRBV7-2; j_call: TRBJ2-5; d_call: TRBD2; clone_size: few; cdr3_aa: CASSTRTSADGETQYF; cdr3_nt: TGTGCCAGCAGCACAAGGACTAGCGCGGACGGAGAGACCCAGTACTTC
v_call: TRBV28; j_call: TRBJ2-2; d_call: NA; clone_size: few; cdr3_aa: CASRGEGTNTGELFF; cdr3_nt: TGTGCCAGCAGGGGCGAGGGGACTAACACCGGGGAGCTGTTTTTT
v_call: TRBV5-1; j_call: TRBJ1-2; d_call: TRBD1; clone_size: NA; cdr3_aa: CASSRGQVDGYTF; cdr3_nt: TGCGCCAGCAGCCGGGGACAGGTTGATGGCTACACCTTC
v_call: TRBV4-3; j_call: TRBJ2-2; d_call: NA; clone_size: many; cdr3_aa: CASSGSGGQISGELFF; cdr3_nt: TGCGCCAGCAGCGGATCGGGGGGCCAGATTTCCGGGGAGCTGTTTTTT
v_call: TRBV18; j_call: TRBJ1-2; d_call: TRBD1; clone_size: NA; cdr3_aa: CASSPGGRGLDYGYTF; cdr3_nt: TGTGCCAGCTCACCAGGAGGCAGGGGGTTGGACTATGGCTACACCTTC
v_call: TRBV12-3/TRBV12-4; j_call: TRBJ2-1; d_call: NA; clone_size: few; cdr3_aa: CASSLGPSPEFF; cdr3_nt: TGTGCCAGCAGTTTAGGGCCTAGCCCAGAGTTCTTC
v_call: TRBV5-1; j_call: TRBJ2-2; d_call: NA; clone_size: many; cdr3_aa: CASSLEAGELFF; cdr3_nt: TGCGCCAGCAGCTTGGAGGCCGGGGAGCTGTTTTTT
v_call: TRBV15; j_call: TRBJ1-1; d_call: NA; clone_size: NA; cdr3_aa: CATSRADTEAFF; cdr3_nt: TGTGCCACCAGCAGAGCCGACACTGAAGCTTTCTTT
v_call: TRBV15; j_call: TRBJ1-5; d_call: NA; clone_size: NA; cdr3_aa: CATSREEVYQPQHF; cdr3_nt: TGTGCCACCAGCAGAGAGGAGGTGTATCAGCCCCAGCATTTT